One T cell receptor beta chain is described in this entry. Different DNA sequences within this sample yield the same CDR3. The data are from a study of blood T cell repertoires in COVID-19. Study information: Samples representing acute and convalescent COVID-19 were sourced from the United States, Italy and Spain. T cells, B-cell-depleted T cells, or PBMCs provided the cDNA or gDNA that served as material.

This CDR3 contains 15 residues. The V and J ends lost 3 bases and 3 bases, in that order; junction bases with no gene match: 6. Per the germline V gene, CDR1 is SGHTA and CDR2 is FQGNSA. In the source study's methods: Cell counts per sample came from amplifying reference gene primers. This table comes from immunoSEQ multiplex PCR, and its TCRdb copy is limited to in-frame clones, with some not included. The DNA gave D and trimming, while V, J and clone size come from that table. The table lists 150,000 to 200,000 clones, 70% to 85% of them singletons. Input material: peripheral blood. The chain carries TRBV7-2 and TRBJ2-3, with TRBD2 matching 7 bases. The sequence derives from an elderly woman with acute or convalescent COVID-19. The CDR3 DNA is TGTGCCAGCAGCTTTCAAGCCGGGGGGACAGATACGCAGTATTTT. As protein: CASSFQAGGTDTQYF.